A selection of T cell receptor beta chains follows, all from one sample in a study of CD8+CD57+ T cells in acquired aplastic anemia. TCRdb used MiXCR to reprocess the reads, holding one entry per CDR3 protein. The table has more than 100,000 distinct CDR3 sequences, 41% seen once; the top ten hold 8% to 9.5%. Material: sorted CD4+, CD8+, or CD8+CD57+ T cells (not recorded which) from PBMCs. These receptor sequences come from a human donor in good health, serving as a control. Each CDR3 is given with its conserved first and last residue. A D gene is named only where the DNA matches it firmly. The size entry is marked missing in some rows and otherwise reads once, few, many or a size class.

j_gene,abundance,d_gene,v_gene,CDR3nt,CDR3aa
TRBJ1-1,NA,NA,TRBV20-1,TGCAGGCTGGGCAGTTCGAACACTGAAGCTCTCTTT,CRLGSSNTEALF
TRBJ2-6,NA,NA,TRBV9,TGTGCCAGCGCACCTTCTGGGGCCAACGTCCCGACTTTC,CASAPSGANVPTF
TRBJ1-1,many,NA,TRBV12-3/TRBV12-4,TGTGCCAGCAGCGCAGGGGTGCCCACTGAAGCTTTCTTT,CASSAGVPTEAFF
TRBJ1-1,NA,NA,TRBV18,TGTGCCAGCTCAGCAGTTTCGAGGGTGCGCACTGAAGCTTTCTTT,CASSAVSRVRTEAFF
TRBJ1-2,many,TRBD1,TRBV27,TGTGCCAGCAGTGCCGACAGGGTCTTGGGCTATGGCTACACCTTC,CASSADRVLGYGYTF
TRBJ2-3,NA,NA,TRBV7-8,TGTGCCAGCTTAGGGACGGGCGGACTCACAGACACGCAGTATTTT,CASLGTGGLTDTQYF
TRBJ2-1,once,TRBD2,TRBV15,TGTGCCACCAGCAGAGGGGAGGGGCGGGGAGGCTACAATGAGCAGTTCTTC,CATSRGEGRGGYNEQFF
TRBJ2-1,NA,TRBD1,TRBV20-1,TGCAGCCTGGGACAGCCTCTCAATGAGCAGTTCTTC,CSLGQPLNEQFF
TRBJ1-4,many,TRBD1,TRBV5-1,TGCGCCAGCAGCTACACGGGACAGGGGGGTGAAAAACTGTTTTTT,CASSYTGQGGEKLFF
TRBJ1-1,NA,NA,TRBV10-2,TGCGCCAGCAGTCTAGATGGGGACACTGAAGCTTTCTTT,CASSLDGDTEAFF
TRBJ2-7,many,TRBD1,TRBV27,TGTGCCAGCAGTTTATACAGGGGCTACGAGCAGTACTTC,CASSLYRGYEQYF
TRBJ2-3,many,NA,TRBV11-2,TGTGCCAGCAGCTTAAGCGGGTCGAGCACAGATACGCAGTATTTT,CASSLSGSSTDTQYF
TRBJ1-6,many,NA,TRBV9,TGTGCCAGCAGCCCTGAATACGACAGTAGGAATTCACCCCTCCACTTT,CASSPEYDSRNSPLHF
TRBJ2-1,many,TRBD2,TRBV3-1,TGTGCCAGCAGCTTGGGACTAGCGGGAGGTAACGGCAATGAGCAGTTCTTC,CASSLGLAGGNGNEQFF
TRBJ2-5,many,NA,TRBV27,TGTGCCAGCAGTCCACAGCTAGGGGAGACCCAGTACTTC,CASSPQLGETQYF
TRBJ2-7,NA,TRBD1,TRBV20-1,TGCAGTGCTGATATTCAGGGACAGGGCTACGAGCAGTACTTC,CSADIQGQGYEQYF
TRBJ1-1,NA,NA,TRBV10-3,TGTGCCATCAGTGAAGACGGGCCCATGAACACTGAAGCTTTCTTT,CAISEDGPMNTEAFF
TRBJ2-7,many,NA,TRBV9,TGTGCCAGCAGCGTAGGCAGCCTCACCTACGAGCAGTACTTC,CASSVGSLTYEQYF
TRBJ2-3,many,TRBD2,TRBV20-1,TGCAGTGCCGTAACAGGTAGCGGGACGGTGGCAGATACGCAGTATTTT,CSAVTGSGTVADTQYF
TRBJ1-2,NA,NA,TRBV9,TGTGCCAGCAGCGTTACAGAAGACTATGGCTACACCTTC,CASSVTEDYGYTF
TRBJ1-2,many,TRBD1,TRBV5-1,TGCGCCAGCAGCCGAGGGACAGCCTTCGACGGCTACACCTTC,CASSRGTAFDGYTF
TRBJ2-2,many,TRBD1,TRBV7-6,TGTGCCAGCAGTCGGACAGGGGGGGCAGGCGGGGAGCTGTTTTTT,CASSRTGGAGGELFF
TRBJ2-7,NA,NA,TRBV19,NA,CASSIVGQGSYEQHF
TRBJ1-1,many,NA,TRBV10-3,TGTGCCATCAGTGAGTCGTCAGACACTGAAGCTTTCTTT,CAISESSDTEAFF
TRBJ1-5,NA,NA,TRBV19,TGTGCCAGTCGCATGCTGGATCAGCCCCAGCATTTT,CASRMLDQPQHF
TRBJ1-2,NA,NA,TRBV2,TGTGCCAGCAGTCTCGACAGCATAGCCTCTAACTATGGCTACACCTTC,CASSLDSIASNYGYTF
TRBJ2-5,many,TRBD1,TRBV29-1,TGCAGCGTTGGAGGCGGACAGGTCCAAGAGACCCAGTACTTC,CSVGGGQVQETQYF
TRBJ1-5,NA,TRBD1,TRBV9,TGTGCCAGCAGCGCCGAGGGACAGTACAATCAGCCCCAGCATTTT,CASSAEGQYNQPQHF
TRBJ1-6,NA,TRBD1,TRBV25-1,TGTGCCAGCAGTGTAGACAGGGTGGACTCACCCCTCCACTTT,CASSVDRVDSPLHF
TRBJ2-7,many,TRBD1,TRBV6-5,TGTGCCAGCAGTTACCTTGCGACAGGGGGCCCCGAGCAGTACTTC,CASSYLATGGPEQYF
TRBJ1-1,few,NA,TRBV30,TGTGCCTGGAAGGGGGTGGGGGCACACATGGACACTGAAGCTTTCTTT,CAWKGVGAHMDTEAFF
TRBJ2-3,many,NA,TRBV9,TGTGCCAGCAGCGTAGCTTCCCCAAATACGCAGTATTTT,CASSVASPNTQYF
TRBJ1-2,many,TRBD1,TRBV12-3/TRBV12-4,TGTGCCAGCAGGATACAGGGGTTCTATGGCTACACCTTC,CASRIQGFYGYTF
TRBJ2-1,many,NA,TRBV12-3/TRBV12-4,TGTGCCAGCAGTTTAGGCCTGGGTATGAATGAGCAGTTCTTC,CASSLGLGMNEQFF
TRBJ2-4,few,NA,TRBV20-1,TGCAGTGCTAGAGGGGGGGCAGGGGAAAACATTCAGTACTTC,CSARGGAGENIQYF
TRBJ2-7,many,TRBD1,TRBV24-1,TGTGCCACCAGTGATTTGTTGGGGGACAGGGACTCCTACGAGCAGTACTTC,CATSDLLGDRDSYEQYF
TRBJ2-7,NA,TRBD2,TRBV14,TGTGCCAGCAGCCAAGATGAATTAGCGGGACGCGAGCAGTACTTC,CASSQDELAGREQYF
TRBJ1-2,NA,NA,TRBV10-3,TGTGCCTTCGCTGCCCAGAAAGCATTTGGTGGCTACACCTTC,CAFAAQKAFGGYTF
TRBJ1-4,NA,TRBD1,TRBV15,TGTGCCACCAGCAGAGGAGGGACAGGGGGCAGCGGAAAACTGTTTTTT,CATSRGGTGGSGKLFF
TRBJ1-2,many,NA,TRBV9,TGTGCCAGCAGCCTATACAGGGATGGCTACACCTTC,CASSLYRDGYTF